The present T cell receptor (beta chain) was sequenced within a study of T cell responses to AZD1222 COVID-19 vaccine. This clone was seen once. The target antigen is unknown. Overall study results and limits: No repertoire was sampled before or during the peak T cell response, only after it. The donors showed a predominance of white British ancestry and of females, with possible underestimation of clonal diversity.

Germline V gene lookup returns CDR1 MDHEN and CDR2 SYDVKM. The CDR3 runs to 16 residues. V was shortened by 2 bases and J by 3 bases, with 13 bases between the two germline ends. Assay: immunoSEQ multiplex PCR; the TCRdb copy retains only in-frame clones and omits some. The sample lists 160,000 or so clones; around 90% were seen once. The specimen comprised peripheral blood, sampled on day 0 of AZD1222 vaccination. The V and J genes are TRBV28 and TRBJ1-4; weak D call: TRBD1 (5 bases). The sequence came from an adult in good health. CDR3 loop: CASSLAGWGANEKLFF. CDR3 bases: TGTGCCAGCAGTTTAGCAGGGTGGGGAGCTAATGAAAAACTGTTTTTT.